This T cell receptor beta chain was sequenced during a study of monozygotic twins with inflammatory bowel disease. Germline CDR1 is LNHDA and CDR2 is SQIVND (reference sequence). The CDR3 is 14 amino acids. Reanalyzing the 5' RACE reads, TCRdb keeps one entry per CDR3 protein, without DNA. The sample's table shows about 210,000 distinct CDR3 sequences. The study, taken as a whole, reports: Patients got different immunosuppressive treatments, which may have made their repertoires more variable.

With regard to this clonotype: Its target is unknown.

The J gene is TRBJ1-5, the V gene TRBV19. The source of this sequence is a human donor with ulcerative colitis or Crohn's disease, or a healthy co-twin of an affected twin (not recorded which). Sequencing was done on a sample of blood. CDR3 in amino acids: CASSIGGVNQPQHF. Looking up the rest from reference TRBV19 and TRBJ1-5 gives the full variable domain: DGGITQSPKYLFRKEGQNVTLSCEQNLNHDAMYWYRQDPGQGLRLIYYSQIVNDFQKGDIAEGYSVSREKKESFPLTVTSAQKNPTAFYLCASSIGGVNQPQHFGDGTRLSIL.